Sequencing of this T cell receptor beta chain was carried out in a study of vaccination and CD4 T cells after COVID-19. On the study more broadly: Mild disease affected nine convalescent patients and severe disease one, all SARS-CoV-2 positive by nasal swab PCR.

For this clonotype: Its antigen is currently unknown.

Sequenced with the Oncomine TCR Beta short-read assay was DNA taken from cultured CD4+ T cells. MiXCR was run by TCRdb on the PCR reads, yielding one entry per CDR3 protein. The sample lists about 8,400 distinct CDR3 sequences, about 63% occurring once. The CDR3 consists of 14 residues. Germline V gives CDR1 LNHDA, CDR2 SQIVND (reference sequence). V lost 2 bases to trimming and J lost 0 bases, with 8 bases between them. Treatment meaning: approximately nine-day PBMC culture with coronavirus spike peptide pools or control peptides (ViraFEST assay). The TCR comes from a human donor who had recovered from COVID-19. V is TRBV19 and J is TRBJ2-7, with unresolved D. The specimen was CD4+ T cells from blood, cultured in vitro. CDR3 nucleotides: TGTGCCAGTAGTATAACCGTCAGCTCCTACGAGCAGTACTTC. This codes for CASSITVSSYEQYF. The full variable domain, with the rest looked up from reference TRBV19 and TRBJ2-7, is DGGITQSPKYLFRKEGQNVTLSCEQNLNHDAMYWYRQDPGQGLRLIYYSQIVNDFQKGDIAEGYSVSREKKESFPLTVTSAQKNPTAFYLCASSITVSSYEQYFGPGTRLTVT.